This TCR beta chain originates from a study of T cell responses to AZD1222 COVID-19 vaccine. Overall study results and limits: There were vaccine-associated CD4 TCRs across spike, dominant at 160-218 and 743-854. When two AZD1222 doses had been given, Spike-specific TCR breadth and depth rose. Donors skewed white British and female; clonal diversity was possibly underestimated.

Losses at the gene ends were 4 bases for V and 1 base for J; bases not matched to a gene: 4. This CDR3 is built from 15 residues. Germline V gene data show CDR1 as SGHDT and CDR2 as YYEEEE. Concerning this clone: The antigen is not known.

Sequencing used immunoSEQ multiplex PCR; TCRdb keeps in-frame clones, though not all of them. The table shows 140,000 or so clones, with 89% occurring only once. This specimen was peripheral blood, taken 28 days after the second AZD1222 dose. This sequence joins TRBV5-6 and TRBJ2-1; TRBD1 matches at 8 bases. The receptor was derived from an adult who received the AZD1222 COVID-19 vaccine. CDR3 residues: CASSPDRVSYNEQFF. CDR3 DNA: TGTGCCAGCAGCCCGGACAGGGTATCCTACAATGAGCAGTTCTTC.